The entry that follows covers one T cell receptor beta chain sequence. The CDR3 loop spans 12 amino acids. V shed 5 bases and J 9 bases; nucleotides not matched to a gene: 3. Germline V CDR1 and CDR2: SGHTA, FQGNSA. The data stem from a study of long-term antiretroviral therapy in people with HIV. Survey-level immunoSEQ v3.0 assays were run. Per sample, sequencing targeted roughly 40,000-55,000 T-cell genomes. Profiling relied on immunoSEQ multiplex PCR, and the TCRdb table lists in-frame clones only, not all of them. The table lists some 18,000 clones, 70% to 80% of them singletons. The genes are TRBV7-2 and TRBJ2-1; TRBD2 agrees at 8 bases. The TCR originated in a man between 18 and 35 years old with HIV. Source: unsorted PBMCs, taken at the start of antiretroviral therapy, before treatment. The CDR3 DNA reads TGTGCCAGCAGCCAGACTAGCGTTGAGCAGTTCTTC. Translating gives CASSQTSVEQFF.